This entry is about one TCR beta chain. Clones were sequenced by immunoSEQ multiplex PCR, and TCRdb holds only the in-frame ones, with some missing. This table has approximately 230,000 clones, about four fifths appearing once. This entry comes from a study of blood T cell repertoires in COVID-19. The V end was cut by 0 bases, the J end by 8 bases, with 8 bases between. The V gene's germline CDR1 is LNHDA and CDR2 SQIVND (reference sequence). This CDR3 region has 13 residues. Sequencing was carried out using peripheral blood. The TCR sequence derives from a man at least 80 years old with acute or convalescent COVID-19. This chain joins TRBV19 and TRBJ1-5; D gene ambiguous. CDR3 DNA: TGTGCCAGTAGTATAGACTGGAGCGAGCCCCAGCATTTT. Protein sequence: CASSIDWSEPQHF. The full variable domain, in which reference TRBV19 and TRBJ1-5 provide the parts outside the CDR3, is DGGITQSPKYLFRKEGQNVTLSCEQNLNHDAMYWYRQDPGQGLRLIYYSQIVNDFQKGDIAEGYSVSREKKESFPLTVTSAQKNPTAFYLCASSIDWSEPQHFGDGTRLSIL.